These 10 T cell receptor beta chains share one sample of origin, sequenced in a study of blood T cell repertoires in COVID-19. Only in-frame clones appear in the TCRdb table, and some are missing; sequencing was by immunoSEQ multiplex PCR. The data hold fewer than 400,000 clones, with 85% to 90% observed a single time. The sequenced material came from PBMCs or T cells enriched from blood (not recorded which). These receptors were collected from a man aged 25-40 years who had recovered from COVID-19.

The chain joins TRBV6-4 to TRBJ2-7; the match to TRBD1 covers 7 bases. This CDR3 comprises 13 residues. Unmatched junction bases numbered 7, after V lost 4 bases and J lost 7 bases. Germline V gene sequence: CDR1 MRHNA, CDR2 SNTAGT. In DNA, the CDR3 is TGTGCCAGCAGTGTCTACAGGGGTCGGGAGCAGTACTTC. Its protein is CASSVYRGREQYF.

The chain uses TRBV4-1 and TRBJ2-1; weak D call: TRBD1 (6 bases). The CDR3 sequence is 14 residues long. V was pared by 9 bases and J by 3 bases, with 15 bases between. The V gene's germline CDR1 is MGHRA and CDR2 YSYEKL. CDR3 region: CASRTASVYNEQFF. The CDR3 DNA sequence: TGCGCCAGTAGGACAGCTTCCGTCTACAATGAGCAGTTCTTC.

The V call is TRBV4-2, the J call TRBJ1-3; D unresolved. V was cut by 0 bases and J by 0 bases, with 21 bases left in between. Germline lookup yields CDR1 LGHNA and CDR2 YNFKEQ. This CDR3 contains 20 residues. The CDR3 is CASSQERVLYPTSSGNTIYF. CDR3 nucleotide sequence: TGTGCCAGCAGCCAAGAGCGGGTACTCTACCCAACAAGCTCTGGAAACACCATATATTTT.

This chain links TRBV5-6 with TRBJ2-5; D might be TRBD2 (5 bases). V was pared by 0 bases and J by 1 base, with 13 bases between. CDR1 is SGHDT, CDR2 YYEEEE, per germline. The CDR3 runs 16 residues. The CDR3 sequence: CASSLAGNRVQETQYF. The DNA for the CDR3 is TGTGCCAGCAGCTTGGCGGGGAATAGGGTCCAAGAGACCCAGTACTTC.

This clone was found once. The chain joins TRBV14 to TRBJ2-7; possibly TRBD2 for D (5 bases). The germline V and J ends were trimmed by 1 base and 11 bases, with 18 bases remaining between them. The CDR3 is 14 residues long. Germline CDR1 and CDR2: SGHDN and FVKESK. CDR3 DNA: TGTGCCAGCAGCCAAGGGACTTCAACGAAAAAGGAGTACTTC. Translation gives CASSQGTSTKKEYF.

The J gene is TRBJ1-2, the V gene TRBV6-5; the match to TRBD1 covers 7 bases. Losses at the gene ends were 7 bases for V and 8 bases for J; bases not matched to a gene: 7. This CDR3 contains 12 residues. Per the germline V gene, CDR1 is MNHEY and CDR2 is SVGAGI. CDR3 sequence reads: CASTEGAQGYTF. The CDR3 coding sequence is TGTGCCAGCACCGAGGGGGCGCAGGGCTACACCTTC.

This sequence joins TRBV7-9 and TRBJ2-2, with 10 bases identical to TRBD2. V trimming: 4 bases; J trimming: 6 bases; junction bases outside the gene matches: 5. Germline CDR1 SEHNR, CDR2 FQNEAQ (reference sequence). The CDR3 is 15 residues long. The CDR3, as DNA: TGTGCCAGCAGCTCGAGCGGGAGGGCCCCCGGGGAGCTGTTTTTT. Its protein product is CASSSSGRAPGELFF. The full variable domain, rest sourced from reference TRBV7-9 and TRBJ2-2, is DTGVSQNPRHKITKRGQNVTFRCDPISEHNRLYWYRQTLGQGPEFLTYFQNEAQLEKSRLLSDRFSAERPKGSFSTLEIQRTEQGDSAMYLCASSSSGRAPGELFFGEGSRLTVL.

The chain recombines TRBV6-6 with TRBJ2-1, with 8 bases matching TRBD1. This CDR3 spans 15 amino acids. V was clipped by 6 bases and J by 8 bases; unmatched bases: 12. The germline gives CDR1 MNHNY, CDR2 SVGAGI (reference sequence). CDR3 in amino acids: CASRSTGAPVHEQFF. The CDR3 region has the DNA TGTGCCAGCAGGTCGACAGGGGCGCCTGTCCATGAGCAGTTCTTC.

The J gene is TRBJ2-7, the V gene TRBV11-3; tentative D call: TRBD2 (6 bases). The length of the CDR3 is 15 residues. V lost 2 bases to trimming and J lost 2 bases, with 13 bases between them. Germline CDR1 is SGHNT and CDR2 is YENEEA. This chain's CDR3 is CASSLSPGDPYEQYF. CDR3 nucleotide sequence: TGTGCCAGCAGCTTATCTCCGGGGGACCCCTACGAGCAGTACTTC.

This chain joins TRBV4-1 and TRBJ2-7, with 10 positions matching TRBD1. After removal of 5 bases from V and 5 bases from J, the junction contained 6 bases not matched to a gene. Per germline, CDR1 MGHRA and CDR2 YSYEKL. The CDR3 loop spans 14 amino acids. CDR3 protein: CASSSRDRGHEQYF. The CDR3 nucleotides read TGCGCCAGCAGCTCCCGGGACAGGGGTCACGAGCAGTACTTC.